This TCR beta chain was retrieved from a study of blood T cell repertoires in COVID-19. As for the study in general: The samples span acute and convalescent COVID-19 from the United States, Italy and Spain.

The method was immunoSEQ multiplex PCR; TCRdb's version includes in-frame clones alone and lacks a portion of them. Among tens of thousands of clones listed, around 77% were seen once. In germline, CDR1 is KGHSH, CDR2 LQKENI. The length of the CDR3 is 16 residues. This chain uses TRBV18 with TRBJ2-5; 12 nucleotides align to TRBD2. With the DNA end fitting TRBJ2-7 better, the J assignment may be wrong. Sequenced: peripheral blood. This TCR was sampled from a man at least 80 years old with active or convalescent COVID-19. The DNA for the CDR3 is TGTGCCAGCTCACGGTCGACTAGCGGGGGACCGCTCGAGCAGTACTTC. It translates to CASSRSTSGGPLEQYF.